The rows below give T cell receptor beta chains drawn from one sample of a study of long-term antiretroviral therapy in people with HIV. Profiling relied on immunoSEQ multiplex PCR, and the TCRdb table lists in-frame clones only, not all of them. This sample has 20,000 to 25,000 clones, with roughly 84% found just once. Specimen: unsorted PBMCs, collected at the start of antiretroviral therapy. Source of these receptors: a man aged 50-60 years with HIV. Both conserved end residues are part of each CDR3. The D gene is left open where the match is weak. Size tells how often a clone was seen (once, few, many) or the class of an expanded clone, and some rows leave it out.

clone size	D gene	J gene	V gene	CDR3 protein	CDR3 DNA
.	.	TRBJ2-6	TRBV19	CASSITAVGANVLTF	TGTGCCAGTAGTATAACGGCGGTTGGGGCCAACGTCCTGACTTTC
.	TRBD1	TRBJ1-1	TRBV19	CASSIVGTGVTEAFF	TGTGCCAGTAGTATAGTTGGGACAGGGGTGACTGAAGCTTTCTTT
.	.	TRBJ1-5	TRBV19	CASSITADSQPQHF	TGTGCCAGTAGTATCACAGCTGATAGCCAGCCCCAGCATTTT
.	TRBD2	TRBJ2-7	TRBV19	CASSWGLAGEKAYEQYF	TGTGCCAGTAGTTGGGGACTAGCGGGAGAGAAAGCCTACGAGCAGTACTTC
.	.	TRBJ1-3	TRBV7-9	CASSPGLSYRGSGNTIYF	TGTGCCAGCAGCCCCGGGCTGAGCTATAGAGGCTCTGGAAACACCATATATTTT
few	.	TRBJ1-1	TRBV14	CASSHPSRGFTEAFF	TGTGCCAGCAGCCATCCGTCTAGGGGGTTCACTGAAGCTTTCTTT
once	TRBD2	TRBJ2-7	TRBV15	CATSPTGGGYEQYF	TGTGCCACCAGCCCCACGGGAGGTGGCTACGAGCAGTACTTC
large	TRBD1	TRBJ2-5	TRBV19	CASSPGTGEETQYF	TGTGCCAGTAGTCCTGGGACAGGGGAAGAGACCCAGTACTTC
.	.	TRBJ1-5	TRBV28	CASSLTIREQPQHF	TGTGCCAGCAGTCTTACTATACGGGAGCAGCCCCAGCATTTT
.	.	TRBJ1-1	TRBV7-3	CASSLRAGTEAFF	TGTGCCAGCAGCTTAAGGGCGGGCACTGAAGCTTTCTTT
.	TRBD2	TRBJ2-7	TRBV11-2	CASSLVLAGGLNEQYF	TGTGCCAGCAGCTTAGTTTTAGCGGGGGGGCTAAACGAGCAGTACTTC
.	.	TRBJ2-5	TRBV7-3	CASRATVLGDTGGETQYF	TGTGCCAGCAGAGCGACGGTCTTGGGGGACACCGGGGGGGAGACCCAGTACTTC
.	TRBD1	TRBJ1-1	TRBV19	CASRMLGDRGEAFF	TGTGCCAGTAGGATGCTAGGGGACAGAGGGGAAGCTTTCTTT
.	.	TRBJ1-1	TRBV6-4	CASRGGVGTEAFF	TGTGCCAGCAGGGGGGGCGTGGGGACTGAAGCTTTCTTT
.	.	TRBJ1-5	TRBV7-9	CASSFSGQPQHF	TGTGCCAGCAGCTTTAGCGGTCAGCCCCAGCATTTT
.	.	TRBJ1-1	TRBV29-1	CSVTTGSEAFF	TGCAGCGTCACCACAGGATCTGAAGCTTTCTTT
.	.	TRBJ2-7	TRBV18	CASSEANEQYF	TGTGCCAGCTCAGAAGCTAACGAGCAGTACTTC
.	TRBD1	TRBJ1-5	TRBV19	CASSIVGTGYQPQHF	TGTGCCAGTAGTATAGTTGGGACAGGGTATCAGCCCCAGCATTTT
.	.	TRBJ1-1	TRBV13	CASSPQVSVMNTEAFF	TGTGCCAGCAGCCCACAGGTCTCAGTGATGAACACTGAAGCTTTCTTT
.	.	TRBJ2-3	TRBV7-6	CASSLERGFTDTQYF	TGTGCCAGCAGCTTAGAACGGGGGTTCACAGATACGCAGTATTTT
.	TRBD1	TRBJ2-2	TRBV9	CASSRTGGNTGELFF	TGTGCCAGCAGCCGGACAGGGGGCAACACCGGGGAGCTGTTTTTT
.	TRBD1	TRBJ1-6	TRBV10-3	CAATGDQNSPLHF	TGTGCAGCGACAGGGGACCAAAATTCACCCCTCCACTTT
few	.	TRBJ1-2	TRBV28	CASSSHGYTF	TGTGCCAGCAGTTCGCATGGCTACACCTTC
.	.	TRBJ2-7	TRBV11-2	CASSLNRAEGYF	TGTGCCAGCAGCTTAAACCGGGCTGAGGGGTACTTC
once	TRBD1	TRBJ2-5	TRBV7-3	CASSSPDRGQETQYF	TGTGCCAGCAGCTCCCCCGACAGGGGGCAAGAGACCCAGTACTTC
.	TRBD1	TRBJ1-5	TRBV6-1	CASSEVITGGRQPQHF	TGTGCCAGCAGTGAAGTAATTACAGGGGGCCGTCAGCCCCAGCATTTT
once	.	TRBJ2-7	TRBV7-8	CASSADTSYEQYF	TGTGCCAGCAGCGCCGACACAAGCTACGAGCAGTACTTC
.	TRBD2	TRBJ2-7	TRBV7-2	CASSWTGAGVREQYF	TGTGCCAGCAGCTGGACCGGGGCGGGAGTACGAGAGCAGTACTTC
.	TRBD2	TRBJ2-1	TRBV27	CASSSTSGGEFRPSNNEQFF	TGTGCCAGCAGTTCAACTAGCGGGGGGGAGTTTCGCCCGAGCAACAATGAGCAGTTCTTC
.	TRBD2	TRBJ2-3	TRBV29-1	CSVRLAADTQYF	TGCAGCGTTCGACTAGCGGCAGATACGCAGTATTTT
.	.	TRBJ2-5	TRBV14	CASTLTSMRGETQYF	TGTGCCAGCACCTTGACGAGTATGAGGGGAGAGACCCAGTACTTC
.	.	TRBJ1-1	TRBV5-1	CASSFGSGSTEAFF	TGCGCCAGCAGCTTCGGCTCAGGAAGCACTGAAGCTTTCTTT
.	TRBD1	TRBJ1-2	TRBV5-4	CASSSGQGEYGYTF	TGTGCCAGCAGCTCGGGACAGGGCGAGTATGGCTACACCTTC
.	.	TRBJ2-7	TRBV5-5	CASSLEGYEQYF	TGTGCCAGCAGCTTGGAAGGATACGAGCAGTACTTC
.	.	TRBJ2-1	TRBV29-1	CSAYGSSYNEQFF	TGCAGCGCTTATGGGAGCTCCTACAATGAGCAGTTCTTC
.	TRBD2	TRBJ2-2	TRBV14	CASSRLAGPTGELFF	TGTGCCAGCAGCCGTCTAGCGGGCCCCACCGGGGAGCTGTTTTTT
.	.	TRBJ1-1	TRBV5-5	CASSFTANTEAFF	TGTGCCAGCAGCTTTACGGCGAACACTGAAGCTTTCTTT
.	.	TRBJ1-2	TRBV7-2	CASSVQTVFYGYTF	TGTGCCAGCAGCGTCCAGACAGTTTTCTATGGCTACACCTTC
.	.	TRBJ2-1	TRBV7-2	CASSLSWGLASNEQFF	TGTGCCAGCAGCTTATCTTGGGGACTGGCTTCCAATGAGCAGTTCTTC
few	TRBD1	TRBJ1-1	TRBV28	CASSPTGLNTEAFF	TGTGCCAGCAGTCCGACAGGGCTGAACACTGAAGCTTTCTTT
.	.	TRBJ1-5	TRBV28	CASSLRRYSNQPQHF	TGTGCCAGCTCCCTCAGAAGGTATAGCAATCAGCCCCAGCATTTT
.	.	TRBJ1-4	TRBV10-1	CASSESSDEKLFF	TGCGCCAGCAGCGAATCTTCGGATGAAAAACTGTTTTTT
.	TRBD1	TRBJ2-3	TRBV15	CATSRKGQGRADTQYF	TGTGCCACCAGCAGAAAGGGACAGGGTAGGGCAGATACGCAGTATTTT
.	TRBD2	TRBJ2-5	TRBV6-5	CASSYTGGGQETQYF	TGTGCCAGCAGTTACACGGGAGGGGGTCAAGAGACCCAGTACTTC
.	TRBD1	TRBJ2-4	TRBV14	CASSQDWGQGNIQYF	TGTGCCAGCAGCCAAGATTGGGGACAGGGGAACATTCAGTACTTC
once	TRBD2	TRBJ2-1	TRBV28	CASRITSGRTYNEQFF	TGTGCCAGCAGAATCACTAGCGGGAGGACCTACAATGAGCAGTTCTTC
.	TRBD1	TRBJ1-2	TRBV9	CASSATSTGVGYGYTF	TGTGCCAGCAGCGCGACATCGACAGGGGTGGGCTATGGCTACACCTTC
.	TRBD2	TRBJ2-2	TRBV9	CASNAGGNTGELFF	TGTGCCAGCAATGCGGGGGGGAACACCGGGGAGCTGTTTTTT
once	.	TRBJ1-1	TRBV18	CASSPQAGAEAFF	TGTGCCAGCTCACCTCAGGCGGGGGCTGAAGCTTTCTTT
.	TRBD2	TRBJ2-1	TRBV7-8	CASSPWGRTSGRIISYNEQFF	TGTGCCAGCAGCCCTTGGGGACGGACTAGCGGGAGGATTATCTCCTACAATGAGCAGTTCTTC
.	.	TRBJ2-2	TRBV11-2	CASSLERLNTGELFF	TGTGCCAGCAGCTTAGAAAGACTTAACACCGGGGAGCTGTTTTTT
few	.	TRBJ1-2	TRBV15	CATSRDSGAIYGYTF	TGTGCCACCAGCAGAGATTCAGGGGCAATCTATGGCTACACCTTC
.	TRBD1	TRBJ1-3	TRBV4-1	CASSQDGQGLRNTIYF	TGCGCCAGCAGCCAAGATGGACAGGGTTTAAGAAACACCATATATTTT